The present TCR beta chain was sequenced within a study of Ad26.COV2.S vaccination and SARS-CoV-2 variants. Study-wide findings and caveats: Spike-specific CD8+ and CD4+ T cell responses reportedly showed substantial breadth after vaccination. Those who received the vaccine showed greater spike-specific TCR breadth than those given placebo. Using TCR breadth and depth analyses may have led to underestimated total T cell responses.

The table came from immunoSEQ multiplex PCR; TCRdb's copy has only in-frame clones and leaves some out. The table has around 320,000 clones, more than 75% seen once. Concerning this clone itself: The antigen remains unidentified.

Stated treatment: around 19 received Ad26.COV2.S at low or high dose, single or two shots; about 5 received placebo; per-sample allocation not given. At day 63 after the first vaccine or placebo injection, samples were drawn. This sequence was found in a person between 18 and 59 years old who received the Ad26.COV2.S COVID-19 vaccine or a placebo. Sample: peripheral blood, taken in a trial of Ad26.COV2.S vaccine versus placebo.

CDR3 DNA sequence: TGTGCCAGCAGCCCCCAAAGACTTGACATGAGGAGGGACGGCTATGGCTACACCTTC. It specifies CASSPQRLDMRRDGYGYTF. The chain has TRBV4-2 and TRBJ1-2; weak D call: TRBD1 (5 bases). CDR3 length: 19 amino acids. The V end was cut by 4 bases, the J end by 4 bases, with 28 bases between. The germline V gene encodes CDR1 LGHNA and CDR2 YNFKEQ.